The 3 T cell receptor beta chains below all came from one sample that was sequenced in a study of regulatory T cells in long-lasting Graves disease. Assembly of TCR beta libraries relied on iRepertoire HTBI primers together with Arm-PCR of CDR3 regions. Using its own MiXCR run on the multiplex PCR reads, TCRdb lists one record per CDR3 protein. The data show 400,000 to 500,000 distinct CDR3 sequences, with about 14% seen just once and approximately 19% held by the top ten. Time point noted: newly diagnosed GD, antithyroid drugs for less than 3 months. The TCR library was prepared using RNA isolated from PBMCs. This sample was also put to use in a study of T cells in Graves' hyperthyroidism and ophthalmopathy.

The sample in question was peripheral blood mononuclear cells (PBMCs), obtained at new diagnosis, from a patient treated with antithyroid drugs. The source is a woman aged 45 to 65 with Graves disease.

This clonotype was detected ten times or more. This chain connects TRBV29-1 to TRBJ2-5; D tentatively fits TRBD1 or TRBD2 (5 bases each). The germline CDR1 and CDR2 sequences are SQVTM and ANQGSEA. The CDR3 contains 12 residues. V lost 3 bases, J lost 5 bases, and 10 bases lay in between. The CDR3 nucleotides read TGCAGCGTTGATGGGGGACGGGAGACCCAGTACTTC. Translated: CSVDGGRETQYF.

Written as DNA, the CDR3 is TGTGCCAGTACCGATCCCGGGATTTCTGGGGCCAACGTCCTGACTTTC. This codes for CASTDPGISGANVLTF. The J gene is TRBJ2-6, the V gene TRBV19, with D perhaps TRBD2 (5 bases). Trimming pared 7 bases from V and 1 base from J, leaving 14 bases between. CDR3 size: 16 residues. Germline V CDR1 and CDR2: LNHDA, SQIVND (reference sequence).

In its sample, this clonotype was seen many times. The rearrangement links TRBV3-1 to TRBJ1-4; the D is unclear. Trimming removed 4 bases at V and 11 bases at J, with 17 bases between. Germline assignment: CDR1 LGHDT and CDR2 YNNKEL (reference sequence). The CDR3 runs to 14 residues. Here the CDR3 reads CASSPQPARLKLFF. CDR3 coding DNA: TGTGCCAGCAGCCCCCAACCTGCAAGGCTGAAACTGTTTTTT.